This T cell receptor beta chain stems from a study of blood T cell repertoires in COVID-19. Study-wide context: PBMCs, B-cell-depleted T cells, or T cells provided the cDNA or gDNA that made up the material.

Per the germline V gene, CDR1 is MDHEN and CDR2 is SYDVKM. The CDR3 has 13 amino acids. Trimming stripped 5 bases from V and 0 bases from J, with 7 bases between. In the authors' methods: Estimated nucleated cell counts came from reference gene primer amplification. The table came from immunoSEQ multiplex PCR; TCRdb's copy has only in-frame clones and leaves some out. The D gene and trimming were derived from the DNA, and the V and J assignments and clone size from that table. The repertoire holds about 190,000 clones, with roughly nine tenths as singletons. This TCR came from a man under 40 with acute or convalescent COVID-19. V gene TRBV28 combines with J gene TRBJ1-1; D call uncertain. Sequenced material: peripheral blood. In DNA form, the CDR3 reads TGTGCCAGCAGTGAACTCATGAACACTGAAGCTTTCTTT. Amino acids: CASSELMNTEAFF. The whole variable domain, filled in from reference TRBV28 and TRBJ1-1, reads DVKVTQSSRYLVKRTGEKVFLECVQDMDHENMFWYRQDPGLGLRLIYFSYDVKMKEKGDIPEGYSVSREKKERFSLILESASTNQTSMYLCASSELMNTEAFFGQGTRLTVV.